This entry lists 28 T cell receptor beta chains sequenced from one sample in a study of T cells after yellow fever vaccination. TCRdb fed the 5' RACE reads into MiXCR, producing one record per CDR3 protein. Of some 560,000 distinct CDR3 sequences listed, about a sixth were seen once; the top ten hold 17%. The sample in question was PBMCs, obtained less than 6 days after the first yellow fever vaccination. These receptors came from a man between 18 and 35 years old who received the YFV17D yellow fever vaccine.

This clonotype was picked up many times. V usage is TRBV5-4 and J usage is TRBJ1-1, with D hard to call. The CDR3 runs to 15 residues. V was pared by 0 bases and J by 4 bases, with 13 bases between. Per germline, CDR1 SGHNT and CDR2 YYREEE (reference sequence). The CDR3 here is CASSLVRVEGTEAFF. The CDR3, as DNA: TGTGCCAGCAGCTTGGTCCGGGTGGAGGGCACTGAAGCTTTCTTT.

This clonotype turned up a few times. This chain joins TRBV5-1 and TRBJ1-2; D perhaps matches TRBD1 (6 bases). V lost 4 bases and J 8 bases, leaving 15 bases between the germline ends. The germline V gene encodes CDR1 SGHRS and CDR2 YFSETQ. The CDR3 contains 13 residues. The CDR3 coding sequence is TGCGCCAGCAGCATAACAGGGTCCCTGGGCTACACCTTC. Residues: CASSITGSLGYTF. The full variable domain, completed using reference TRBV5-1 and TRBJ1-2, is KAGVTQTPRYLIKTRGQQVTLSCSPISGHRSVSWYQQTPGQGLQFLFEYFSETQRNKGNFPGRFSGRQFSNSRSEMNVSTLELGDSALYLCASSITGSLGYTFGSGTRLTVV.

This clonotype was counted ten times or more. The CDR3 reads CASSLVVGITGELFF. The CDR3 nucleotides read TGTGCCAGCAGCTTAGTAGTGGGAATAACCGGGGAGCTGTTTTTT. The chain has TRBV7-2 and TRBJ2-2, with D hard to call. V was cut by 1 base and J by 5 bases, with 11 bases left in between. The CDR3 extends over 15 amino acids. The germline gives CDR1 SGHTA, CDR2 FQGNSA.

This clonotype was observed a handful of times. CDR3 protein: CASSQVDRGTGELFF. The CDR3 DNA reads TGCGCCAGCAGCCAAGTTGACAGGGGCACCGGGGAGCTGTTTTTT. The chain recombines TRBV4-3 with TRBJ2-2; 8 bases are shared with TRBD1. CDR3 length: 15 residues. The J segment lost 4 bases and the V segment lost 1 base, leaving 2 bases of the junction unmatched. The germline CDR1 and CDR2 sequences are LGHNA and YSLEER.

This clonotype was found a few times. This chain uses TRBV28 with TRBJ2-5; maybe TRBD1 (6 bases). V gave up 3 bases and J gave up 7 bases, with 12 bases separating them. The germline gives CDR1 MDHEN, CDR2 SYDVKM. The CDR3 loop spans 13 amino acids. CDR3 protein: CASSFPRGGTQYF. The CDR3 bases are TGTGCCAGCAGTTTCCCCAGGGGCGGGACCCAGTACTTC.

This clonotype was observed many times. The chain links TRBV3-1 to TRBJ1-5; perhaps TRBD1 as D (5 bases). CDR1 and CDR2 from the germline V gene are LGHDT and YNNKEL (reference sequence). Trimming removed 0 bases at V and 9 bases at J, with 9 bases between. This CDR3 spans 13 amino acids. CDR3 region: CASSQEGGRPQHF. In DNA, the CDR3 is TGTGCCAGCAGCCAAGAGGGGGGGAGGCCCCAGCATTTT.

The genes are TRBV5-1 and TRBJ2-2; a weak D match, TRBD1 (5 bases). The V gene's germline CDR1 is SGHRS and CDR2 YFSETQ. Trimming shortened V by 0 bases and J by 5 bases, and 11 bases separated the two germline ends. This CDR3 contains 15 residues. Written as DNA, the CDR3 is TGCGCCAGCAGCTTGGGGACACCCCCAACCGGGGAGCTGTTTTTT. It codes for CASSLGTPPTGELFF.

This CDR3 is CSVGLPEETQYF. The CDR3 nucleotides are TGCAGCGTTGGGCTGCCCGAGGAGACCCAGTACTTC. This chain links TRBV29-1 with TRBJ2-5; no reliable D call. Germline V gene lookup returns CDR1 SQVTM and CDR2 ANQGSEA. Trimming left V 4 bases short and J 5 bases short, with 11 bases between. The CDR3 extends over 12 amino acids.

This clonotype was observed a handful of times. The gene calls are TRBV6-2 or TRBV6-3 and TRBJ1-5; D unresolved. The CDR3 consists of 12 residues. With 5 bases removed from V and 7 bases from J, the gap between germline ends came to 9 bases. Germline-derived CDR1 and CDR2 are MNHEY and SVGEGT. CDR3 loop: CASSDPKQPQHF. In nucleotides, the CDR3 is TGTGCCAGCAGTGATCCTAAGCAGCCCCAGCATTTT.

This sequence joins TRBV29-1 and TRBJ1-2, with D hard to call. V shed 5 bases and J shed 4 bases, with 8 bases lying between them. Germline V lookup: CDR1 SQVTM, CDR2 ANQGSEA. There are 11 residues in the CDR3. The CDR3 here is CSVWAAYGYTF. The CDR3 DNA reads TGCAGCGTTTGGGCGGCCTATGGCTACACCTTC. Full variable domain (remainder filled in from reference TRBV29-1 and TRBJ1-2): SAVISQKPSRDICQRGTSLTIQCQVDSQVTMMFWYRQQPGQSLTLIATANQGSEATYESGFVIDKFPISRPNLTFSTLTVSNMSPEDSSIYLCSVWAAYGYTFGSGTRLTVV.

In this sample, this clonotype turned up a few times. This chain uses TRBV12-3 or TRBV12-4 with TRBJ1-2; D is uncertain. The CDR3 totals 12 residues. Trimming shortened V by 5 bases and J by 8 bases, and 12 bases separated the two germline ends. Written as DNA, the CDR3 is TGTGCCAGCAGTCCGGACTGGAAAGGCTACACCTTC. Amino acids: CASSPDWKGYTF.

The chain combines TRBV5-1 with TRBJ2-1; 8 bases align to TRBD1. The CDR3 runs to 17 residues. CDR1 is SGHRS, CDR2 YFSETQ, per germline. With 4 bases clipped from V and 6 bases from J, the junction kept 15 bases outside the gene matches. CDR3 in amino acids: CASSEAGGLRPLNEQFF. CDR3 DNA: TGCGCCAGCAGCGAAGCAGGGGGCCTTCGGCCCCTCAATGAGCAGTTCTTC. Full variable domain (remainder filled in from reference TRBV5-1 and TRBJ2-1): KAGVTQTPRYLIKTRGQQVTLSCSPISGHRSVSWYQQTPGQGLQFLFEYFSETQRNKGNFPGRFSGRQFSNSRSEMNVSTLELGDSALYLCASSEAGGLRPLNEQFFGPGTRLTVL.

The CDR3, as DNA: TGTGCCAGCAGCGTAGGCGGTGGGACTAGATTAGGGAATGAGCAGTTCTTC. It translates to CASSVGGGTRLGNEQFF. This chain joins TRBV9 and TRBJ2-1; TRBD2 agrees at 8 bases. J gave up 7 bases and V 0 bases, and 12 bases lay outside the gene matches. This CDR3 contains 17 residues. Germline assignment: CDR1 SGDLS and CDR2 YYNGEE.

The chain uses TRBV7-6 and TRBJ2-7; a weak D match, TRBD1 (5 bases). The CDR3 covers 13 residues. Germline assignment: CDR1 SGHVS and CDR2 FNYEAQ. Trimming took off 5 bases at V and 5 bases at J, with 13 bases between the two ends. CDR3 sequence (DNA): TGTGCCAGCAGCCTCCAGGGCACGGACGAGCAGTACTTC. Its translation is CASSLQGTDEQYF.

Concerning this clonotype: A single base separates this from a much larger clone, so it may be a read error. No conserved phenylalanine or tryptophan ends this CDR3, so it is likely a read error. The gene calls are TRBV5-6 and TRBJ2-1; no firm D call. Trimming cost V 0 bases and J 6 bases, with 7 bases left between them. CDR3 size: 13 residues. Germline V gene data show CDR1 as SGHDT and CDR2 as YYEEEE. CDR3 nucleotide sequence: TGTGCCAGCAGCTTGGACAGTCCCAATGAGCAGTTCTTA. Translation gives CASSLDSPNEQFL.

In its sample, this clonotype was seen once. The rearrangement joins TRBV7-9 to TRBJ2-2; D is uncertain. Trimming removed 3 bases at V and 3 bases at J, with 14 bases between. Germline V gene lookup returns CDR1 SEHNR and CDR2 FQNEAQ (reference sequence). The CDR3 is 16 amino acids. The DNA for the CDR3 is TGTGCCAGCAGCTTTCACCGGGTCCCTCACACCGGGGAGCTGTTTTTT. Translating gives CASSFHRVPHTGELFF.

This clonotype was counted a few times. The CDR3 spells CASSWTGIRQGYEKLFF. Written as DNA, the CDR3 is TGCGCCAGCAGCTGGACCGGGATAAGACAGGGTTACGAAAAACTGTTTTTT. This rearrangement joins TRBV5-1 to TRBJ1-4; TRBD1 matches at 7 bases. The junction had 16 bases not matched to a gene; V was cut back by 3 bases and J by 8 bases. The CDR3 length is 17 residues. Germline V gene sequence: CDR1 SGHRS, CDR2 YFSETQ.

The chain couples TRBV9 to TRBJ2-3; 7 bases map to TRBD2. CDR1 is SGDLS, CDR2 YYNGEE, per germline. This CDR3 comprises 14 residues. With V trimmed by 0 bases and J by 5 bases, 3 bases remained unmatched. This CDR3 is CASSVGASGDTQYF. In DNA form, the CDR3 reads TGTGCCAGCAGCGTAGGCGCTAGCGGAGATACGCAGTATTTT.

V gene TRBV12-3 or TRBV12-4 combines with J gene TRBJ2-3; D not resolved. CDR3 length: 13 residues. V lost 3 bases to trimming and J lost 4 bases, with 8 bases between them. The CDR3 sequence is CASSFPKPDTQYF. The DNA of the CDR3 is TGTGCCAGCAGTTTCCCGAAGCCAGATACGCAGTATTTT.

The genes are TRBV5-1 and TRBJ1-2; TRBD1 might be the D (5 bases). The V end lost 0 bases, the J end lost 4 bases, and 10 bases lay between the germline ends. CDR3 length: 14 residues. Germline-derived CDR1 and CDR2 are SGHRS and YFSETQ. In DNA form, the CDR3 reads TGCGCCAGCAGCTTGGGACAGCCGAGCTATGGCTACACCTTC. As protein: CASSLGQPSYGYTF. Using reference TRBV5-1 and TRBJ1-2 for the parts outside the CDR3, the full variable domain is KAGVTQTPRYLIKTRGQQVTLSCSPISGHRSVSWYQQTPGQGLQFLFEYFSETQRNKGNFPGRFSGRQFSNSRSEMNVSTLELGDSALYLCASSLGQPSYGYTFGSGTRLTVV.

The gene calls are TRBV20-1 and TRBJ2-3; tentatively, D is TRBD2 (6 bases). The CDR3 spans 14 residues. Trimming stripped 4 bases from V and 5 bases from J, with 16 bases between. Germline assignment: CDR1 DFQATT and CDR2 SNEGSKA (reference sequence). The CDR3 protein is CSAKDYSFQDTQYF. CDR3 DNA: TGCAGTGCTAAGGACTACAGTTTCCAAGATACGCAGTATTTT.

The CDR3 bases are TGTGCCACCTGTACCCGACTAGCGGGGGTCACAGATACGCAGTATTTT. This codes for CATCTRLAGVTDTQYF. The chain combines TRBV24-1 with TRBJ2-3; the match to TRBD2 covers 12 bases. The germline gives CDR1 KGHDR, CDR2 SFDVKD. The CDR3 has 16 residues. The V segment lost 9 bases and the J segment 2 bases; nucleotides outside the gene matches: 8.

The chain links TRBV28 to TRBJ2-5; a possible D gene is TRBD1 (7 bases). The CDR3 is 14 amino acids. Between the trimmed V and J ends, which lost 6 bases and 4 bases, there was a span of 15 bases. CDR1 and CDR2 from the germline V gene are MDHEN and SYDVKM. The CDR3 here is CASRLAQGPETQYF. The CDR3 bases are TGTGCCAGCAGACTAGCACAGGGGCCAGAGACCCAGTACTTC.

The chain combines TRBV10-3 with TRBJ2-3; 8 positions match TRBD2. CDR3 length: 14 amino acids. Germline V lookup: CDR1 ENHRY, CDR2 SYGVKD. V lost 8 bases, J lost 2 bases, and 6 bases stayed unmatched. The CDR3 DNA is TGTGCCATCTCAGCGGGGGTAACCACAGATACGCAGTATTTT. Its protein is CAISAGVTTDTQYF.

The chain recombines TRBV7-6 with TRBJ1-1; no clear D. The V and J ends lost 5 bases and 1 base respectively, with 11 bases between them. The CDR3 runs to 14 residues. Germline CDR1 SGHVS, CDR2 FNYEAQ. The DNA of the CDR3 is TGTGCCAGCAGCCCTAGGTCCGAGAACACTGAAGCTTTCTTT. Amino acids: CASSPRSENTEAFF.

This clonotype came up a few times. The chain couples TRBV30 to TRBJ1-1, with D unresolved. The CDR3 runs to 13 residues. CDR1 GTSNPN and CDR2 SVGIG come from the germline V gene (reference sequence). Trimming took 4 bases from V and 7 from J, leaving 16 bases between them. In DNA, the CDR3 is TGTGCCTGGATAACCGAACAGACCCATGAAGCTTTCTTT. Amino acid sequence: CAWITEQTHEAFF.

This clonotype showed up just a few times. The V call is TRBV6-5, the J call TRBJ2-1; D unresolved. This CDR3 spans 16 amino acids. Germline values: CDR1 MNHEY, CDR2 SVGAGI. Trimming shortened V by 4 bases and J by 0 bases, and 13 bases separated the two germline ends. This chain's CDR3 is CASSSFVRSSYNEQFF. The CDR3 DNA reads as TGTGCCAGCAGTTCTTTCGTCCGAAGCTCCTACAATGAGCAGTTCTTC.

In its sample, this clonotype was seen a few times. The chain uses TRBV15 and TRBJ1-6; D not certain. The germline V gene encodes CDR1 LNHNV and CDR2 YYDKDF (reference sequence). V dropped 0 bases and J dropped 0 bases, with 9 bases sitting between them. This CDR3 has 17 residues. The CDR3 loop is CATSRDPQASYNSPLHF. CDR3 sequence (DNA): TGTGCCACCAGCAGAGATCCGCAGGCCTCCTATAATTCACCCCTCCACTTT.